This is a list of T cell receptor beta chains from one sample in a study of T-cell reconstitution after alpha-beta-depleted transplantation in children. A single record per CDR3 protein comes from TCRdb applying MiXCR to the PCR reads. This repertoire shows about 170,000 distinct CDR3 sequences, over 8.5% found once; its top ten account for around 14%. The sequences come from PBMCs, collected before TCRalphabeta/CD19-depleted stem cell transplant. Receptor source: a boy between 2 and 10 years old with acute myeloid leukemia, due to receive a stem cell transplant. Both conserved end residues are part of each CDR3. The order of the fields is V gene, clone size, J gene, D gene, CDR3 DNA, CDR3 protein. A D gene is named only where the DNA matches it firmly. The size entry is marked missing in some rows and otherwise reads once, few, many or a size class.

V gene: TRBV20-1; clone size: many; J gene: TRBJ2-1; D gene: TRBD2; CDR3 DNA: TGCAGTGCTAGCCTACGGCGGGAGGGCGTCGATGAGCAGTTCTTC; CDR3 protein: CSASLRREGVDEQFF
V gene: TRBV20-1; clone size: many; J gene: TRBJ1-3; D gene: -; CDR3 DNA: TGCAGTGCTAGGGGGGGCGCGGATGGAAACACCATATATTTT; CDR3 protein: CSARGGADGNTIYF
V gene: TRBV10-3; clone size: many; J gene: TRBJ1-2; D gene: TRBD1; CDR3 DNA: TGTGCCATCGGACCAGAATACGACAGGGCAGGGGACTATGGCTACACCTTC; CDR3 protein: CAIGPEYDRAGDYGYTF
V gene: TRBV10-1; clone size: many; J gene: TRBJ2-1; D gene: -; CDR3 DNA: TGCGCCAGCAGTGAGTCGTGGAGTTACAATGAGCAGTTCTTC; CDR3 protein: CASSESWSYNEQFF
V gene: TRBV11-2; clone size: -; J gene: TRBJ2-5; D gene: TRBD2; CDR3 DNA: TGTGCCAGCAGCCGCGGGACTAGCGGGGTATACCAAGAGACCCAGTACTTC; CDR3 protein: CASSRGTSGVYQETQYF
V gene: TRBV4-2; clone size: many; J gene: TRBJ1-5; D gene: -; CDR3 DNA: TGTGCCAGCAGCCCGGAGGCACTCAGGACTGATTCAAGCCATCAGCCCCAGCATTTT; CDR3 protein: CASSPEALRTDSSHQPQHF
V gene: TRBV5-5; clone size: many; J gene: TRBJ2-1; D gene: -; CDR3 DNA: TGTGCCAGCAGTCCGCTACGCGGGGCTAGCGCTAATGAGCAGTTCTTC; CDR3 protein: CASSPLRGASANEQFF
V gene: TRBV11-2; clone size: many; J gene: TRBJ2-1; D gene: -; CDR3 DNA: TGTGCCAGCAGCTCGACGATCGAGCAGTTCTTC; CDR3 protein: CASSSTIEQFF
V gene: TRBV20-1; clone size: many; J gene: TRBJ1-1; D gene: -; CDR3 DNA: TGCAGTGCGGAGGGGGGGCACATGAACACTGAAGCTTTCTTT; CDR3 protein: CSAEGGHMNTEAFF
V gene: TRBV20-1; clone size: many; J gene: TRBJ1-2; D gene: -; CDR3 DNA: TGCAGTGCTAGAATCAGATTTAACTATGGCTACACCTTC; CDR3 protein: CSARIRFNYGYTF
V gene: TRBV2; clone size: many; J gene: TRBJ2-2; D gene: -; CDR3 DNA: TGTGCCAGCAGTGACTTGGCAACCGGGGAGCTGTTTTTT; CDR3 protein: CASSDLATGELFF